Shown below are 20 T cell receptor beta chains from a single sample sequenced in a study of cytomegalovirus exposure and HLA in healthy donors. In the PCR, 60 Vbeta and 13 Jbeta primers were used. Assay: immunoSEQ multiplex PCR; the TCRdb copy retains only in-frame clones and omits some. The table includes 100,000 to 150,000 clones, about 82% detected once. What was sequenced was PBMCs. All receptors derive from a boy aged 5-17 years in good health and CMV-seronegative.

This chain connects TRBV14 to TRBJ2-5; maybe TRBD1 (5 bases). The CDR3 is 16 residues long. V was cut by 0 bases and J by 6 bases, with 17 bases left in between. CDR1 is SGHDN and CDR2 is FVKESK in the germline V gene. CDR3 sequence reads: CASSQEGIRGLKTQYF. CDR3 coding DNA: TGTGCCAGCAGCCAAGAAGGAATAAGGGGATTGAAGACCCAGTACTTC.

V usage is TRBV4-1 and J usage is TRBJ2-7, with D possibly matching TRBD1 (6 bases). Trimming took 2 bases from V and 1 from J, leaving 12 bases between them. The germline CDR1 and CDR2 sequences are MGHRA and YSYEKL. The CDR3 length is 15 residues. The CDR3 nucleotides read TGCGCCAGCAGCCAATTCCTAGGACAGTCCTACGAGCAGTACTTC. Amino acids: CASSQFLGQSYEQYF.

The chain has TRBV7-9 and TRBJ2-3, with 9 bases identical to TRBD1. The CDR3 extends over 16 amino acids. Germline loops: CDR1 SEHNR, CDR2 FQNEAQ (reference sequence). J lost 3 bases, V lost 5 bases, and 9 bases had no gene match. CDR3 bases: TGTGCCAGCAGCGTCACCGGGACAGGGAAGACAGATACGCAGTATTTT. Amino acids: CASSVTGTGKTDTQYF.

There are a few counts of this clone. This rearrangement joins TRBV5-6 to TRBJ2-6; possibly TRBD1 for D (7 bases). There are 17 residues in the CDR3. V was clipped by 4 bases and J by 0 bases, with 14 bases between them. CDR1 SGHDT and CDR2 YYEEEE come from the germline V gene. The CDR3 reads CASSGGTAISGANVLTF. The CDR3 coding sequence is TGTGCCAGCAGCGGCGGGACAGCTATCTCTGGGGCCAACGTCCTGACTTTC.

The genes are TRBV4-3 and TRBJ2-1; 11 bases fit TRBD2. There are 16 residues in the CDR3. Germline trimming cut 0 bases from V and 4 bases from J; bases unmatched to any gene: 2. Germline-derived CDR1 and CDR2 are LGHNA and YSLEER. Here the CDR3 reads CASSQDRLAGYNEQFF. CDR3 bases: TGCGCCAGCAGCCAAGATCGACTAGCGGGGTACAATGAGCAGTTCTTC.

The chain links TRBV9 to TRBJ2-5; 9 bases are a match to TRBD2. Per the germline V gene, CDR1 is SGDLS and CDR2 is YYNGEE. The CDR3 extends over 14 amino acids. V shed 3 bases, J shed 5 bases, and the junction held 5 bases outside the gene matches. The CDR3 loop is CASSASGRWETQYF. The CDR3 DNA is TGTGCCAGCAGCGCGAGCGGGAGGTGGGAGACCCAGTACTTC. Full variable domain (missing parts from reference TRBV9 and TRBJ2-5): DSGVTQTPKHLITATGQRVTLRCSPRSGDLSVYWYQQSLDQGLQFLIQYYNGEERAKGNILERFSAQQFPDLHSELNLSSLELGDSALYFCASSASGRWETQYFGPGTRLLVL.

This clone was picked up one time. This chain connects TRBV7-2 to TRBJ1-5; a possible D gene is TRBD1 (6 bases). The CDR3 runs to 16 residues. The germline V gene has CDR1 SGHTA and CDR2 FQGNSA. V was trimmed by 4 bases and J by 0 bases, leaving 13 bases between them. CDR3 loop: CASSSGGQHSNQPQHF. DNA for the CDR3: TGTGCCAGCAGCTCAGGAGGACAGCATAGCAATCAGCCCCAGCATTTT.

V and J are TRBV7-9 and TRBJ2-7; D gene ambiguous. From germline, CDR1 is SEHNR and CDR2 FQNEAQ (reference sequence). The CDR3 has 12 residues. Trimming took 5 bases from V and 0 from J, leaving 5 bases between them. This CDR3 is CASSVSSYEQYF. The CDR3 nucleotides read TGTGCCAGCAGCGTGAGCTCCTACGAGCAGTACTTC.

This clone was seen once. The chain carries TRBV6-5 and TRBJ1-1; 10 bases are a match to TRBD1. The J segment lost 4 bases and the V segment lost 7 bases, leaving 9 bases of the junction unmatched. Germline V CDR1 and CDR2: MNHEY, SVGAGI. CDR3 length equals 15 residues. The CDR3 nucleotides read TGTGCCAGCAACCTGGGACAGGGGTTATTCACTGAAGCTTTCTTT. Amino acids: CASNLGQGLFTEAFF.

The chain joins TRBV19 to TRBJ1-1, with a tentative D call TRBD1 (6 bases). CDR1 and CDR2 from the germline V gene are LNHDA and SQIVND (reference sequence). This CDR3 contains 15 residues. V was trimmed by 6 bases and J by 6 bases, leaving 20 bases between them. CDR3 nucleotide sequence: TGTGCCAGTAGGCCTCCCAGAGGTGGGACACCTGAAGCTTTCTTT. It yields the protein CASRPPRGGTPEAFF.

The chain joins TRBV5-3 to TRBJ1-5; 8 nucleotides line up with TRBD1. TRBV5-3 is filed as an ORF, its function uncertain. V dropped 6 bases and J dropped 4; count of bases not matched to a gene: 6. The CDR3 runs to 14 residues. The CDR3 region is CARIGTGINQPQHF. In DNA, the CDR3 is TGTGCCAGAATCGGGACAGGTATTAATCAGCCCCAGCATTTT.

The genes are TRBV5-1 and TRBJ2-3, with a possible D match to TRBD2 (6 bases). The CDR3 consists of 14 residues. Germline V gene data show CDR1 as SGHRS and CDR2 as YFSETQ. Between the trimmed V and J ends, which lost 6 bases and 1 base, there was a span of 12 bases. CDR3 residues: CASTTSSRTDTQYF. CDR3 coding DNA: TGCGCCAGCACAACTAGCAGCCGCACAGATACGCAGTATTTT.

The chain employs TRBV27 and TRBJ2-7, with 7 nucleotides matching TRBD2. Germline loops: CDR1 MNHEY, CDR2 SMNVEV (reference sequence). This CDR3 has 15 amino acids. Trimming removed 6 bases from V and 4 bases from J; junction bases left unmatched: 12. The CDR3 region has the DNA TGTGCCAGCAGCAAGTCGGGGGGACTACCGTACGAGCAGTACTTC. Its protein is CASSKSGGLPYEQYF.

The chain combines TRBV20-1 with TRBJ2-5; possible D gene TRBD1, 6 bases. The CDR3 is 11 amino acids. V was pared by 3 bases and J by 7 bases, with 9 bases between. The germline CDR1 and CDR2 sequences are DFQATT and SNEGSKA (reference sequence). CDR3 nucleotide sequence: TGCAGTGCTAGCCCAGGGGCGACCCAGTACTTC. This sequence encodes CSASPGATQYF.

This clone was detected a few times. The chain carries TRBV19 and TRBJ2-1; 11 bases agree with TRBD2. CDR3 length: 13 residues. Germline V gives CDR1 LNHDA, CDR2 SQIVND (reference sequence). J gave up 6 bases and V 9 bases, and 4 bases lay outside the gene matches. The CDR3 sequence: CASPGLAVNEQFF. In nucleotides, the CDR3 is TGTGCCAGCCCGGGACTAGCGGTCAATGAGCAGTTCTTC.

The chain employs TRBV5-1 and TRBJ2-2, with 7 nucleotides matching TRBD2. This CDR3 comprises 15 residues. V dropped 7 bases and J dropped 2; count of bases not matched to a gene: 8. Per the germline V gene, CDR1 is SGHRS and CDR2 is YFSETQ. In DNA, the CDR3 is TGCGCCAGCGGAATAAGCGGGACTAACACCGGGGAGCTGTTTTTT. This encodes CASGISGTNTGELFF.

The chain combines TRBV30 with TRBJ2-1; 12 bases match TRBD2. V shed 4 bases, J shed 8 bases, and the junction held 12 bases outside the gene matches. The CDR3 runs to 16 residues. CDR1 GTSNPN and CDR2 SVGIG come from the germline V gene (reference sequence). The CDR3 sequence is CAWTPSGRALYDEQFF. The CDR3 nucleotides read TGTGCCTGGACTCCTAGCGGGAGGGCCTTATACGATGAGCAGTTCTTC.

The rearrangement joins TRBV7-2 to TRBJ2-1; TRBD2 aligns across 9 bases. This CDR3 comprises 16 residues. With 1 base clipped from V and 3 bases from J, the junction kept 4 bases outside the gene matches. Germline CDR1 SGHTA, CDR2 FQGNSA. CDR3 coding DNA: TGTGCCAGCAGCTTAGGTACTAGCGGGTACTACAATGAGCAGTTCTTC. Amino acid sequence: CASSLGTSGYYNEQFF.

In its sample, this clone was seen a few times. V gene TRBV30 combines with J gene TRBJ2-5; D perhaps matches TRBD2 (5 bases). CDR3 length: 16 residues. Germline CDR1 GTSNPN, CDR2 SVGIG (reference sequence). Trimming took 1 base from V and 1 from J, leaving 16 bases between them. CDR3 in amino acids: CAWSDPGLRAQETQYF. CDR3 in DNA: TGTGCCTGGAGTGACCCGGGGTTGAGAGCCCAAGAGACCCAGTACTTC.

The DNA for the CDR3 is TGCAGCGTTGACAGGGGCCAGGAGACCCAGTACTTC. It specifies CSVDRGQETQYF. The chain has TRBV29-1 and TRBJ2-5; TRBD1 is a possible D gene (6 bases). The germline gives CDR1 SQVTM, CDR2 ANQGSEA. V shed 3 bases and J shed 5 bases, with 10 bases lying between them. This CDR3 spans 12 amino acids.